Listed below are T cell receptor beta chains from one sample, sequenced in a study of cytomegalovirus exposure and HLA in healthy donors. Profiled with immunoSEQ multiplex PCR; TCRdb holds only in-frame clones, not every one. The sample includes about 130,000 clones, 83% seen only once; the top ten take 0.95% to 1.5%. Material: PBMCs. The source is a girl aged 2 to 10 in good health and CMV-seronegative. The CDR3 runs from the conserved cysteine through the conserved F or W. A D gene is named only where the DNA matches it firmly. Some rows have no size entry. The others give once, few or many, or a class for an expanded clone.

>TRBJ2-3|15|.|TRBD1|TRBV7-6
TGTGCCAGCAGCTTCAGGGGGCGAAGCACAGATACGCAGTATTTT
CASSFRGRSTDTQYF
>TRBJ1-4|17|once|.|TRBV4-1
TGCGCCAGCAGCCAAGTCCCCCCAGGGGATACTAATGAAAAACTGTTTTTT
CASSQVPPGDTNEKLFF
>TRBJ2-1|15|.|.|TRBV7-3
TGTGCCAGCAGCATAGAGGCCAACTCCTACAATGAGCAGTTCTTC
CASSIEANSYNEQFF
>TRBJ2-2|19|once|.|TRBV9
TGTGCCAGCAGCGCCCACCTCCAGCTAGCGTACGGGGGCACCGGGGAGCTGTTTTTT
CASSAHLQLAYGGTGELFF
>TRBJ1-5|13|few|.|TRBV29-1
TGCAGCGTTATTTCGCGTAGGGGAGGGCCCCAGCATTTT
CSVISRRGGPQHF
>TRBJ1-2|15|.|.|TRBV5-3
TGTGCCAGAAGCTTGTCCAGGGTTCATAACTATGGCTACACCTTC
CARSLSRVHNYGYTF
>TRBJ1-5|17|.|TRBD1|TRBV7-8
TGTGCCAGCAGCTTAGCGCACCGGGACAGGGGCGATCAGCCCCAGCATTTT
CASSLAHRDRGDQPQHF
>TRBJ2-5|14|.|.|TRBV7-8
TGTGCCAGCAGCTCCGGCAGGGTCACCGAGACCCAGTACTTC
CASSSGRVTETQYF
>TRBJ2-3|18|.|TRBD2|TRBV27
TGTGCCAGCAGTTCCGGACTAGCGGGACGATCTAGCACAGATACGCAGTATTTT
CASSSGLAGRSSTDTQYF
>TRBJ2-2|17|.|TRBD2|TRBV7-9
TGTGCCAGCAGCGCCGAACGACTAGCGGGTACTATCGGGGAGCTGTTTTTT
CASSAERLAGTIGELFF
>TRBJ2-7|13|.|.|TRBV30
TGTGCCTGGAATATAAACGGGGAAGGCGAGCAGTACTTC
CAWNINGEGEQYF
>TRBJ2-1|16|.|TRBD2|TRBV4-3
TGCGCCAGCAGCCTCGGGGCTAGCGGGGGGGCCGGTGAGCAGTTCTTC
CASSLGASGGAGEQFF
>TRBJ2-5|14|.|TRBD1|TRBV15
TGTGCCACCAGCAGAGGGGACAGGGAAGAGACCCAGTACTTC
CATSRGDREETQYF
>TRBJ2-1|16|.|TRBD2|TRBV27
TGTGCCAGCAGTTCCTATCAGCGGGGGGCTTACAATGAGCAGTTCTTC
CASSSYQRGAYNEQFF
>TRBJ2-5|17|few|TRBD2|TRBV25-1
TGTGCCAGCACCCAGGGCGGGGGGGCGTTATATGGGGAGACCCAGTACTTC
CASTQGGGALYGETQYF
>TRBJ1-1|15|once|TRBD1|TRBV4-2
TGTGCCAGCAGCCAGGAGACAGGGGGGGACACTGAAGCTTTCTTT
CASSQETGGDTEAFF
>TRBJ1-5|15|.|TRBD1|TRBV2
TGTGCCAGCAGAGCCGACAGGGAAGGGTATCAGCCCCAGCATTTT
CASRADREGYQPQHF
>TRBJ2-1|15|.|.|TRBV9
TGTGCCAGCAGCCCTCTAGCAGTACAATTTCATGAGCAGTTCTTC
CASSPLAVQFHEQFF
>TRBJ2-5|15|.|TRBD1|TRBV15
TGTGCCACCAGCGCAAGACAGGGGGGGCAAGAGACCCAGTACTTC
CATSARQGGQETQYF
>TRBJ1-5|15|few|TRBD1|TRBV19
TGTGCCAGTAGGTCCCAGGACAGGGGGAATCAGCCCCAGCATTTT
CASRSQDRGNQPQHF
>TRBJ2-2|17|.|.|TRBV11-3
TGTGCCAGCAGCCTCAATAGGGGGACCGGTAACACCGGGGAGCTGTTTTTT
CASSLNRGTGNTGELFF
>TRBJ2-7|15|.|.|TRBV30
TGTGCCTGGAGTCTCCGGGAACCTCTTACCTACGAGCAGTACTTC
CAWSLREPLTYEQYF
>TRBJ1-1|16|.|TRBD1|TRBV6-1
TGTGCCAGCAGTGCAACGACAGGGACGACACTGAATTTGGCTTTCTTT
CASSATTGTTLNLAFF
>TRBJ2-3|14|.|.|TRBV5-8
TGTGCCAGCAGCCGCCAGCGGGGCACAGATACGCAGTATTTT
CASSRQRGTDTQYF
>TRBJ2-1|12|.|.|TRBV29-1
TGCAGCGTTGAAGGCGGGCTAGCGGAGCAGTTCTTC
CSVEGGLAEQFF